This T cell receptor beta chain was identified in a study of blood T cell repertoires in COVID-19 (dated by TCRdb to 2018 to 2021). Background for the entire study: Samples from collaborators originated in the United States, Italy and Spain and spanned both the acute and convalescent phases of COVID-19. Deeply sampled blood TCRbeta repertoires from subjects exposed to, actively infected with, or recovered from COVID-19 were included in the dataset. The repertoires were released in a freely available public database intended as a resource for research on the immune response to SARS-CoV-2. The prospective study material was composed of cDNA or gDNA derived from T cells, B-cell-depleted T cells, or PBMCs. Samples were obtained from the ongoing ImmuneRACE study (first 160 participants) and from over a thousand subjects provided by 6 global collaborators. Where available, HLA class I and class II types were obtained from metadata supplied by the sample provider rather than from assay-based typing. Nearly every sample came with metadata listing a de-identified subject ID, COVID-19 status, age in years and sex. What the study reported, not specific to this receptor: The amount of clinical and demographic metadata varied by source and participant and was provided uncurated.

As to this clone: No cognate antigen has been identified for it. No much larger clone exists at a distance of one base, and base qualities are not known.

TCRbeta CDR3 regions were amplified from genomic DNA using the immunoSEQ Assay, a bias-controlled multiplex PCR. In the authors' own workflow: Nucleated cell counts per sample were estimated from amplification of reference gene primers within the assay. Sequence reads were collapsed and filtered to measure the absolute abundance of every unique TCRbeta CDR3 rearrangement. Productive Simpson clonality was computed per sample as the square root of Simpson's diversity index over productive rearrangements. Held by TCRdb, this immuneACCESS table contains in-frame sequences only and omits some clones. Under half of the omission traces to an unresolved V gene where checked; the cause of the rest is unknown. Clone size and V and J calls were adopted from that table, with D and trimming inferred from the DNA. The sample profile shows some 260,000 clones; 85% to 90% of them were found once. Over 1.3% of the sample goes to the ten largest clones.

Per the germline V gene, SGDLS is the CDR1 and YYNGEE is the CDR2. V drops 3 bases and J drops 4 bases, leaving 10 bases in between. Measured from the cysteine to the phenylalanine, the CDR3 is 13 residues long. Of all the DNA, just the CDR3 is kept, 39 bases in frame from base 1. Each collaborating institution followed its own protocols to collect whole blood in K2EDTA tubes. For TCRbeta analysis, collaborators shipped samples in one of three forms: frozen whole blood, isolated PBMCs, or DNA extracted from either of those sample types. Sequenced material: peripheral blood. The origin of this receptor is a man aged 80 or over with acute or convalescent COVID-19. This chain is built from TRBV9 and TRBJ1-1, with the D gene not clear enough to name. The nucleotide sequence reads as follows: TGTGCCAGCAGCGGCGGGAGCGGCACTGAAGCTTTCTTT. Its translation is CASSGGSGTEAFF. Where the CDR3 stops, the reference TRBV9 and TRBJ1-1 genes take over; the full variable domain is DSGVTQTPKHLITATGQRVTLRCSPRSGDLSVYWYQQSLDQGLQFLIQYYNGEERAKGNILERFSAQQFPDLHSELNLSSLELGDSALYFCASSGGSGTEAFFGQGTRLTVV.